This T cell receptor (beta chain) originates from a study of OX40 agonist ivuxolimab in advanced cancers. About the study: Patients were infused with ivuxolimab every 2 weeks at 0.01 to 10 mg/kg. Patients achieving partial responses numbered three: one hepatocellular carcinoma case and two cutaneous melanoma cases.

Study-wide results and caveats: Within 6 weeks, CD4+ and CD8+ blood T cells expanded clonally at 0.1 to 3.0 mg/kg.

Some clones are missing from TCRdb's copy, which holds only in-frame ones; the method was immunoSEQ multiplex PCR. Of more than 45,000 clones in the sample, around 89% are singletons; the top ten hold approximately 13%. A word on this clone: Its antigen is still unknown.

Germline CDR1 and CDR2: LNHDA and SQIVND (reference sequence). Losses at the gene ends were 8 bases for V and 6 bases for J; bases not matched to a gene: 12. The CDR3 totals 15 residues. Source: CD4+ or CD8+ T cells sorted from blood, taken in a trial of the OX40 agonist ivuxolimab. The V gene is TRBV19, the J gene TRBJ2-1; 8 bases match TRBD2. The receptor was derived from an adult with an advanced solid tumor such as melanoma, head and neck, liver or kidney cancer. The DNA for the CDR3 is TGTGCCAGTCACGCACGGGGACTAGGGGGCAATGAGCAGTTCTTC. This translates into CASHARGLGGNEQFF. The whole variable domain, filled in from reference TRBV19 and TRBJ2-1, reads DGGITQSPKYLFRKEGQNVTLSCEQNLNHDAMYWYRQDPGQGLRLIYYSQIVNDFQKGDIAEGYSVSREKKESFPLTVTSAQKNPTAFYLCASHARGLGGNEQFFGPGTRLTVL.